This T cell receptor beta chain is from a study of shared clonotypes between healthy human individuals. Study-level points and caveats: What limited the represented genetic and exposure-history diversity was the small number of donors.

The team ran DNA from unsorted PBMCs on ten immunoSEQ deep assay plates for sequencing. Using immunoSEQ multiplex PCR, the repertoire was profiled, and TCRdb retains in-frame clones only, with some absent. In the table there are about 460,000 clones, 75% to 80% of which are singletons. Trimming pared 0 bases from V and 3 bases from J, leaving 12 bases between. Germline V CDR1 and CDR2: GTSNPN, SVGIG (reference sequence). This CDR3 has 16 residues. This clone was seen a handful of times. Its antigen remains unknown. This chain links TRBV30 with TRBJ1-6; D remains ambiguous. The source is a woman aged 35 to 49 in good health. Some clones in this sample may be carry-over from other donors' samples. Source material: PBMCs. CDR3 nucleotide sequence: TGTGCCTGGAGTGTAATCATTACGGACTATAATTCACCCCTCCACTTT. Translation gives CAWSVIITDYNSPLHF.